The T cell receptor beta chain under discussion was sequenced for a study of blood T cell repertoires in COVID-19. Looking at the study overall: From the United States, Italy and Spain came samples of acute and convalescent COVID-19. Nucleic acid was either cDNA or gDNA, and it came from T cells, B-cell-depleted T cells, or PBMCs.

This CDR3 region has 13 residues. V lost 2 bases to trimming and J lost 4 bases, with 8 bases between them. The authors' processing: Amplified reference gene primers provided the basis for estimating nucleated cell counts. Method: immunoSEQ multiplex PCR; TCRdb's copy keeps in-frame clones and lacks some. V and J calls plus clone size are reproduced from that table; the DNA served to infer D and trimming. The sample has some 290,000 clones; about four fifths are singletons. The receptor comes from an older woman with active or convalescent COVID-19. The material sequenced was peripheral blood. The chain is built from TRBV12-3 or TRBV12-4 and TRBJ1-1; D may be TRBD1 (5 bases). The CDR3 DNA sequence: TGTGCCAGCAGTTTACAGGGTGGCACTGAAGCTTTCTTT. Amino acid sequence: CASSLQGGTEAFF.